The 6 T cell receptor beta chains given below trace back to one sample, sequenced in a study of T-cell reconstitution after alpha-beta-depleted transplantation in children. Library preparation (for TCRbeta) was performed with unique molecular identifiers. From the PCR reads, TCRdb called clonotypes with MiXCR, one entry per CDR3 protein. The sample yields a few hundred thousand distinct CDR3 sequences, roughly a quarter seen once. Sequenced material: PBMCs, taken before TCRalphabeta/CD19-depleted stem cell transplant. Receptors originate from a boy in the first two years of life with Wiskott-Aldrich syndrome, due to receive a stem cell transplant.

The chain carries TRBV4-1 and TRBJ2-3; 9 bases line up with TRBD2. Germline V gene sequence: CDR1 MGHRA, CDR2 YSYEKL. The CDR3 covers 15 residues. The V gene end was trimmed by 2 bases and the J gene end by 4 bases; junction bases not matched to a gene: 4. The CDR3 coding sequence is TGCGCCAGCAGCCAAATGGCGGGAGGGTCAGATACGCAGTATTTT. Encoded protein: CASSQMAGGSDTQYF.

The genes are TRBV12-3 or TRBV12-4 and TRBJ2-2; TRBD2 might be the D (5 bases). This CDR3 is built from 15 residues. Trimming removed 8 bases at V and 6 bases at J, with 19 bases between. The CDR3 spells CASGLVRGRAGELFF. CDR3 nucleotide sequence: TGTGCCAGCGGGTTGGTACGGGGTAGGGCCGGGGAGCTGTTTTTT.

The genes are TRBV5-1 and TRBJ2-7; D is undetermined. The length of the CDR3 is 14 residues. Deletions cut 5 bases from V and 0 bases from J, with 12 bases between. CDR1 is SGHRS, CDR2 YFSETQ, per germline. The CDR3 nucleotides are TGCGCCAGCAGGCCGACACAGAGCTCCTACGAGCAGTACTTC. Translated, it gives CASRPTQSSYEQYF.

This clonotype was observed at least ten times. The chain carries TRBV6-5 and TRBJ1-1, with 12 positions matching TRBD1. This CDR3 spans 14 amino acids. Germline values: CDR1 MNHEY, CDR2 SVGAGI. J gave up 6 bases and V 2 bases, and 1 base lay outside the gene matches. CDR3 coding DNA: TGTGCCAGCAGTTACGGGACAGGGGGCGCTGAAGCTTTCTTT. It is translated as CASSYGTGGAEAFF.

The chain links TRBV12-3 or TRBV12-4 to TRBJ2-1; 7 bases align to TRBD1. The length of the CDR3 is 16 residues. Germline trimming cut 6 bases from V and 3 bases from J; bases unmatched to any gene: 11. The CDR3 region is CASRRQTGKYYNEQFF. CDR3 sequence (DNA): TGTGCCAGCAGGAGACAGACAGGGAAGTACTACAATGAGCAGTTCTTC.

The sample holds a few counts of this clonotype. The V and J genes are TRBV4-1 and TRBJ2-7; a weak D match, TRBD2 (5 bases). Germline CDR1 MGHRA, CDR2 YSYEKL. CDR3 size: 15 residues. V was pared by 3 bases and J by 6 bases, with 18 bases between. This CDR3 reads CASSHDPAPGLEQYF. CDR3 nucleotides: TGCGCCAGCAGCCATGATCCGGCCCCAGGACTCGAGCAGTACTTC.